The 12 T cell receptor beta chains listed next were all sequenced from one sample in a study of T cell responses to AZD1222 COVID-19 vaccine. Sequencing used immunoSEQ multiplex PCR; TCRdb keeps in-frame clones, though not all of them. The sample includes 72,000 or so clones, 75% to 90% of them seen just once. The sample was peripheral blood, taken on day 0 of AZD1222 vaccination. The receptors shown here come from an adult in good health.

This clone was picked up one time. The chain links TRBV11-2 to TRBJ2-5; 10 positions agree with TRBD1. The CDR3 loop spans 14 amino acids. The germline CDR1 and CDR2 sequences are SGHAT and FQNNGV. J was trimmed by 4 bases and V by 5 bases; bases with no gene match: 4. In nucleotides, the CDR3 is TGTGCCAGCAGCAAGCGGACAGGGGGAGAGACCCAGTACTTC. This translates into CASSKRTGGETQYF.

V usage is TRBV6-6 and J usage is TRBJ1-1; 7 bases map to TRBD1. The CDR3 sequence is 14 residues long. V gave up 7 bases and J gave up 1 base; unmatched junction bases: 6. Germline-derived CDR1 and CDR2 are MNHNY and SVGAGI (reference sequence). CDR3 sequence reads: CASTRDRQNTEAFF. The CDR3 region has the DNA TGTGCCAGCACCCGGGACAGACAGAACACTGAAGCTTTCTTT.

The rearrangement uses TRBV5-1 and TRBJ2-1; the D gene is possibly TRBD2 (6 bases). V was shortened by 3 bases and J by 4 bases, with 17 bases between the two germline ends. Germline CDR1 is SGHRS and CDR2 is YFSETQ. The CDR3 spans 16 residues. Written as DNA, the CDR3 is TGCGCCAGCAGCTGGGGGACCGGGACTTCTTACAATGAGCAGTTCTTC. It codes for CASSWGTGTSYNEQFF.

This clone was counted between two and nine times. This chain joins TRBV30 and TRBJ1-4, with a possible D match to TRBD1 (5 bases). Germline CDR1 and CDR2: GTSNPN and SVGIG (reference sequence). The length of the CDR3 is 12 residues. Deletions cut 1 base from V and 10 bases from J, with 10 bases between. The CDR3 DNA is TGTGCCTGGAGTGATCAGAGGGGAAAACTGTTTTTT. It is translated as CAWSDQRGKLFF.

The chain couples TRBV6-5 to TRBJ1-4; maybe TRBD1 (5 bases). This CDR3 spans 13 amino acids. In germline, CDR1 is MNHEY, CDR2 SVGAGI. Trimming pared 11 bases from V and 4 bases from J, leaving 14 bases between. The CDR3 reads CARGGDINEKLFF. The DNA of the CDR3 is TGTGCCCGGGGGGGGGATATTAATGAAAAACTGTTTTTT.

The V call is TRBV2, the J call TRBJ1-5; 8 bases are shared with TRBD1. The CDR3 totals 14 residues. The junction had 4 bases not matched to a gene; V was cut back by 5 bases and J by 4 bases. CDR1 and CDR2 from the germline V gene are SNHLY and FYNNEI. This CDR3 is CASSPRQGNQPQHF. The DNA of the CDR3 is TGTGCCAGCAGTCCCCGACAGGGGAATCAGCCCCAGCATTTT.

This chain connects TRBV5-1 to TRBJ2-3; maybe TRBD2 (5 bases). This CDR3 is built from 15 residues. CDR1 SGHRS and CDR2 YFSETQ come from the germline V gene. V was trimmed by 2 bases and J by 0 bases, leaving 10 bases between them. Here the CDR3 DNA reads TGCGCCAGCAGCTTATTCGGCGGGAGCACAGATACGCAGTATTTT. This translates into CASSLFGGSTDTQYF.

This chain joins TRBV24-1 and TRBJ2-3; D not resolved. Germline-derived CDR1 and CDR2 are KGHDR and SFDVKD. The CDR3 length is 15 residues. V lost 5 bases to trimming and J lost 1 base, with 12 bases between them. As DNA, the CDR3 is TGTGCCACCAGTGTCGGCGGAACTCGCACAGATACGCAGTATTTT. The encoded protein is CATSVGGTRTDTQYF.

The chain carries TRBV7-7 and TRBJ2-1; the D gene is possibly TRBD2 (6 bases). Trimming took off 3 bases at V and 9 bases at J, with 12 bases between the two ends. The CDR3 is 13 residues long. The germline V gene has CDR1 SSHAT and CDR2 FNYEAQ (reference sequence). CDR3 DNA sequence: TGTGCCAGCAGCTTTGGATCCGGGGGTGAGCAGTTCTTC. This gives the protein CASSFGSGGEQFF.

This chain links TRBV6-1 with TRBJ2-3; perhaps TRBD2 as D (7 bases). V was trimmed by 2 bases and J by 0 bases, leaving 15 bases between them. CDR1 MNHNS and CDR2 SASEGT come from the germline V gene. The CDR3 loop spans 17 amino acids. The CDR3 reads CASSELRGRGSTDTQYF. CDR3 DNA: TGTGCCAGCAGTGAACTTCGGGGGAGGGGGAGCACAGATACGCAGTATTTT.

The V and J genes are TRBV5-1 and TRBJ2-1; D not certain. The germline V gene encodes CDR1 SGHRS and CDR2 YFSETQ. The V end lost 0 bases, the J end lost 3 bases, and 10 bases lay between the germline ends. The CDR3 loop spans 15 amino acids. DNA for the CDR3: TGCGCCAGCAGCTTGGATTACCAACTCTACAATGAGCAGTTCTTC. The encoded protein is CASSLDYQLYNEQFF. Based on the CDR3 plus reference TRBV5-1 and TRBJ2-1, the full variable domain is KAGVTQTPRYLIKTRGQQVTLSCSPISGHRSVSWYQQTPGQGLQFLFEYFSETQRNKGNFPGRFSGRQFSNSRSEMNVSTLELGDSALYLCASSLDYQLYNEQFFGPGTRLTVL.

The CDR3 DNA reads as TGTGCCAGCAGCCCCGCCGGGGGGGGAGATACGCAGTATTTT. Translated: CASSPAGGGDTQYF. The chain recombines TRBV5-4 with TRBJ2-3; 8 nucleotides line up with TRBD2. CDR3 size: 14 residues. The ends lost 4 bases at V and 5 bases at J; junction bases unmatched: 6. The germline CDR1 and CDR2 sequences are SGHNT and YYREEE (reference sequence).